The present entry profiles one TCR beta chain with its context. Its antigen specificity is not known. Nothing much larger sits one base from this clone, and base qualities are not available. This sample stems from a study of tumor-infiltrating lymphocytes in localized non-small cell lung cancer (dated by TCRdb to the early 2020s). With respect to the entire study: Patients whose samples were collected after neoadjuvant chemotherapy, as well as both smokers and never-smokers and several histologies, were included in the cohort. Resected tumor tissue and uninvolved lung tissue described as non-adjacent to the tumor were contributed by each patient, with both tissues obtained from the same patient. Alongside flow cytometry, multiplex immunofluorescence, RNA-seq, exome sequencing and proteomics, TCR sequencing was applied to the same patients as one of several integrated assays. The overall ICON cohort comprised under 170 surgical patients with localized non-small cell lung cancer whose tumors were resected. The paired tumor versus uninvolved lung comparison of immunoSEQ T-cell fraction included around 55 patients.

ICON enrollment began in 2016, and the last patient was enrolled in 2018. From a subcohort of around 78 patients, fresh tumor and matched uninvolved tissue were collected for in-depth immune analyses, including TCR sequencing. DNA for TCR sequencing was isolated from bulk tissue, and no cell sorting was done. What the research found in general, with its limitations: Different pieces of the same tissue were used for different assays, so technical variation could not be separated from intratumor heterogeneity. Consistent with immunofluorescence CD3 counts, TCRbeta sequencing supported greater T cell infiltration in tumors than in uninvolved lung tissue. Recurrence-free survival showed no association with tumor T-cell fraction measured by TCR sequencing (p = 0.61). Since assay coverage differed from patient to patient depending on how much tissue was available, TCR sequencing was done for only a subset of the cohort. No difference in TCR-derived T-cell fraction was observed between the flow cytometry-defined immunotypes IM1 (good prognosis) and IM2 (poor prognosis).

The T-cell fraction in tumor and uninvolved lung tissue was provided by TCR sequencing with the immunoSEQ assay. In the authors' own workflow: For survival analysis, patients were divided into high (upper tertile) and low (lower two tertiles) T-cell fraction groups, which were compared by log-rank test. A signed-rank test was used to test differences in T-cell fraction between paired tumor and uninvolved lung samples. The immuneACCESS repertoire file appears here via TCRdb, limited to in-frame rearrangements. These files lack a portion of the clones; in checked studies, under half of the deficit traces to unresolved V genes, and the cause of the others is not known. The V and J calls and clone size are taken from that table; D and trimming were inferred from the DNA. In this sample the table shows about 16,000 clones, about four fifths of which occur a single time. The ten largest make up over 7.5% of the sample.

The germline V gene yields MNHEY for CDR1 and SVGAGI for CDR2. CDR3 length: 14 amino acids, cysteine to phenylalanine. The CDR3 DNA has 42 bases and is translated from base 1. Trimming costs V 5 bases and J 7 bases, and their ends lie 12 bases apart. The sequence links TRBV6-5 to TRBJ1-6; the D gene is not confidently resolved. Specimen: lung tumor tissue. This receptor was obtained from a human donor with non-small cell lung cancer. The nucleotide sequence is given as TGTGCCAGCAGTGGCCGGCAGAGGAATTCACCCCTCCACTTT. Translation gives CASSGRQRNSPLHF.